The 15 T cell receptor beta chains listed next were all sequenced from one sample in a study of OX40 agonist ivuxolimab in advanced cancers. TCRdb's copy holds only in-frame clones and misses some; the assay was immunoSEQ multiplex PCR. The data show around 68,000 clones, 87% seen once. Sequenced material: CD4+ or CD8+ T cells sorted from blood, taken in a trial of the OX40 agonist ivuxolimab. The receptors originated from an adult with an advanced solid tumor such as melanoma, head and neck, liver or kidney cancer.

The genes are TRBV28 and TRBJ2-7; 8 bases line up with TRBD1. Germline V gene lookup returns CDR1 MDHEN and CDR2 SYDVKM. The CDR3 extends over 12 amino acids. The V segment lost 7 bases and the J segment 6 bases; nucleotides outside the gene matches: 5. The CDR3 is CASTDRVLEQYF. The DNA for the CDR3 is TGTGCCAGCACGGACAGGGTCCTCGAGCAGTACTTC.

This chain links TRBV10-3 with TRBJ2-7, with TRBD1 identical over 8 bases. This CDR3 is 14 amino acids long. J was trimmed by 5 bases and V by 7 bases; bases with no gene match: 10. In germline, CDR1 is ENHRY, CDR2 SYGVKD. The chain's CDR3 is CAINRQGHSNEQYF. The DNA of the CDR3 is TGTGCCATCAATCGACAGGGGCATTCCAACGAGCAGTACTTC.

J is TRBJ2-2 and V is TRBV10-1; 10 bases line up with TRBD2. The length of the CDR3 is 16 residues. With V trimmed by 5 bases and J by 0 bases, 3 bases remained unmatched. Germline V gene sequence: CDR1 WNHNN, CDR2 SYGVQD (reference sequence). The CDR3 coding sequence is TGCGCCAGCAGTCCACTAGCGGGATCGAACACCGGGGAGCTGTTTTTT. Its translation is CASSPLAGSNTGELFF.

In its sample, this clone was seen a few times. The chain combines TRBV29-1 with TRBJ1-2, with D hard to call. Trimming shortened V by 4 bases and J by 3 bases, and 12 bases separated the two germline ends. Germline values: CDR1 SQVTM, CDR2 ANQGSEA. The CDR3 is 13 amino acids. DNA for the CDR3: TGCAGCGTTGTTAAGGGATTGGACTATGGCTACACCTTC. It yields the protein CSVVKGLDYGYTF.

The chain employs TRBV7-2 and TRBJ2-7; D is tentatively TRBD1 or TRBD2 (5 bases each). Germline assignment: CDR1 SGHTA and CDR2 FQGNSA. Trimming left V 1 base short and J 4 bases short, with 14 bases between. The CDR3 runs to 15 residues. The CDR3 bases are TGTGCCAGCAGCTTAGGAGGGGCCCCTTCTTACGAGCAGTACTTC. Translated, it gives CASSLGGAPSYEQYF. Full variable domain (outside the CDR3, taken from reference TRBV7-2 and TRBJ2-7): GAGVSQSPSNKVTEKGKDVELRCDPISGHTALYWYRQSLGQGLEFLIYFQGNSAPDKSGLPSDRFSAERTGGSVSTLTIQRTQQEDSAVYLCASSLGGAPSYEQYFGPGTRLTVT.

This chain links TRBV28 with TRBJ1-5, with 7 bases lining up with TRBD1. The germline V gene encodes CDR1 MDHEN and CDR2 SYDVKM. Trimming removed 4 bases from V and 7 bases from J; junction bases left unmatched: 7. There are 14 residues in the CDR3. Here the CDR3 reads CASSSPGQFQPQHF. The CDR3, as DNA: TGTGCCAGCAGTTCTCCGGGACAGTTCCAGCCCCAGCATTTT.

In DNA, the CDR3 is TGTGCCAGCAGCCGAGACAGGGGAGAACGCACTGAAGCTTTCTTT. Its protein product is CASSRDRGERTEAFF. V is TRBV7-9 and J is TRBJ1-1; TRBD1 matches at 8 bases. The V segment lost 5 bases and the J segment 4 bases; nucleotides outside the gene matches: 9. The CDR3 is made up of 15 amino acids. Germline CDR1 is SEHNR and CDR2 is FQNEAQ (reference sequence).

The V call is TRBV5-4, the J call TRBJ2-7, with 9 bases aligning to TRBD2. V shed 4 bases and J 4 bases; nucleotides not matched to a gene: 12. This CDR3 is 16 amino acids long. CDR1 SGHNT and CDR2 YYREEE come from the germline V gene (reference sequence). CDR3 bases: TGTGCCAGCAGCCGGGTGGCGGGAGGGTTGGGTTACGAGCAGTACTTC. Translating gives CASSRVAGGLGYEQYF.

The chain couples TRBV2 to TRBJ2-4; D uncertain. This CDR3 contains 14 residues. V lost 8 bases and J 1 base, leaving 12 bases between the germline ends. The germline CDR1 and CDR2 sequences are SNHLY and FYNNEI. The CDR3 protein is CASEAPMAKNIQYF. The CDR3 nucleotides read TGTGCCAGCGAAGCACCTATGGCCAAAAACATTCAGTACTTC.

The chain carries TRBV5-4 and TRBJ1-2; D remains ambiguous. CDR1 and CDR2 (germline): SGHNT, YYREEE (reference sequence). The CDR3 length is 15 residues. V was shortened by 2 bases and J by 2 bases, with 13 bases between the two germline ends. Here the CDR3 DNA reads TGTGCCAGCAGCTTTGGACCAACGGAGAACTATGGCTACACCTTC. Translating it yields CASSFGPTENYGYTF.

This clone was found a few times. J is TRBJ1-3 and V is TRBV28, with a weak D call TRBD1 (5 bases). Trimming shortened V by 6 bases and J by 0 bases, and 15 bases separated the two germline ends. Germline V gives CDR1 MDHEN, CDR2 SYDVKM. CDR3 length: 16 amino acids. The CDR3 sequence: CASSSPGLSSGNTIYF. In nucleotides, the CDR3 is TGTGCCAGCAGCTCCCCGGGACTGAGCTCTGGAAACACCATATATTTT.

This sequence joins TRBV18 and TRBJ2-3; D is uncertain. The CDR3 covers 16 residues. V was pared by 4 bases and J by 0 bases, with 14 bases between. The germline CDR1 and CDR2 sequences are KGHSH and LQKENI. CDR3 DNA: TGTGCCAGCTCACTACAGACAAGGGCGAGCACAGATACGCAGTATTTT. Translating it yields CASSLQTRASTDTQYF.

The V gene is TRBV9, the J gene TRBJ2-3; 9 nucleotides agree with TRBD2. J lost 1 base, V lost 2 bases, and 2 bases had no gene match. Germline CDR1 and CDR2: SGDLS and YYNGEE. The CDR3 sequence is 15 residues long. The CDR3 is CASSVERGGTDTQYF. The CDR3 bases are TGTGCCAGCAGCGTTGAGCGGGGGGGCACAGATACGCAGTATTTT.

This chain uses TRBV11-1 with TRBJ1-6; D unresolved. Germline lookup yields CDR1 SGHAT and CDR2 FQDESV (reference sequence). Trimming cost V 1 base and J 7 bases, with 8 bases left between them. The length of the CDR3 is 14 residues. The CDR3 sequence: CASSLESPNSPLHF. The DNA of the CDR3 is TGTGCCAGCAGCTTAGAGAGCCCCAATTCACCCCTCCACTTT. Full variable domain (missing parts from reference TRBV11-1 and TRBJ1-6): EAEVAQSPRYKITEKSQAVAFWCDPISGHATLYWYRQILGQGPELLVQFQDESVVDDSQLPKDRFSAERLKGVDSTLKIQPAELGDSAMYLCASSLESPNSPLHFGNGTRLTVT.

V is TRBV23-1 and J is TRBJ1-3; 11 positions match TRBD1. TRBV23-1 is an ORF for which the function is uncertain. The V segment lost 4 bases and the J segment 3 bases; nucleotides outside the gene matches: 14. The CDR3 runs to 19 residues. The CDR3 region is CASSLTLSGTGGFGNTIYF. In DNA, the CDR3 is TGCGCCAGCAGTCTAACCCTCTCCGGGACAGGGGGTTTTGGAAACACCATATATTTT.